This T cell receptor (beta chain) is drawn from a study of regulatory T cells in long-lasting Graves disease. Study-level results: New patients shared fewer public clonotypes (about 1,000) than persistent patients did (2,741). Results may be inaccurate due to the small sample size.

A word on this clonotype: Its specificity is not known.

This sample's time point: newly diagnosed GD, antithyroid drugs for less than 3 months. TCR sequences were obtained from RNA taken from PBMCs. Investigators prepared the TCR beta libraries by applying iRepertoire HTBI primers and Arm-PCR of CDR3 regions. TCRdb re-derived calls from the multiplex PCR reads in MiXCR, one entry per CDR3 protein. The sample lists more than 350,000 distinct CDR3 sequences; 15% were seen once. Per the germline V gene, CDR1 is LGHDT and CDR2 is YNNKEL (reference sequence). V was clipped by 5 bases and J by 6 bases, with 22 bases between them. This CDR3 is 17 amino acids long. The sample also formed part of further work on T cells in Graves' hyperthyroidism and ophthalmopathy.

This sequence joins TRBV3-1 and TRBJ2-2; no definite D call. This TCR came from a woman aged 25 to 45 with Graves disease. The sequencing here drew on peripheral blood mononuclear cells (PBMCs), taken at new diagnosis, from a patient treated with antithyroid drugs. The CDR3 coding sequence is TGTGCCAGCAGCTGGCCAGAGCGTAGAGATTTGCCCGGGGAGCTGTTTTTT. Protein: CASSWPERRDLPGELFF. Full variable domain (rest looked up from reference TRBV3-1 and TRBJ2-2): DTAVSQTPKYLVTQMGNDKSIKCEQNLGHDTMYWYKQDSKKFLKIMFSYNNKELIINETVPNRFSPKSPDKAHLNLHINSLELGDSAVYFCASSWPERRDLPGELFFGEGSRLTVL.